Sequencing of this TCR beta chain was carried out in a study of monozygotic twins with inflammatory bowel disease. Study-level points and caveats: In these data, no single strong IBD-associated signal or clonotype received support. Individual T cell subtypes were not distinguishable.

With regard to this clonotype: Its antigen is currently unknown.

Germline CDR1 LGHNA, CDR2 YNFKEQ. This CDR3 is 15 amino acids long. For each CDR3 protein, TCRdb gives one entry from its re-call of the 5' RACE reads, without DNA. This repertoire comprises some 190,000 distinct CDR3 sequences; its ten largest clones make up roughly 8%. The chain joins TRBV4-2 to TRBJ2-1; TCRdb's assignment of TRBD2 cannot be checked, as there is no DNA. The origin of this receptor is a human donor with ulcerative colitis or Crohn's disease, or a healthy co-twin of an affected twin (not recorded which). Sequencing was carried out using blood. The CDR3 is CASSQGTGDYNEQFF.